Shown below are 28 T cell receptor beta chains from a single sample sequenced in a study of T cells after yellow fever vaccination. From the 5' RACE reads, TCRdb called clonotypes with MiXCR, one entry per CDR3 protein. The sample has some 390,000 distinct CDR3 sequences; around 6.4% are singletons. The sequencing here drew on PBMCs, taken 5 days after the yellow fever booster vaccination. The receptors here all came from a young man who received the YFV17D yellow fever vaccine.

The rearrangement joins TRBV12-3 or TRBV12-4 to TRBJ2-5; 14 nucleotides align to TRBD2. V lost 2 bases and J lost 5; bases outside the gene matches: 7. The length of the CDR3 is 17 residues. The CDR3 protein is CASSLPVGLAGVETQYF. CDR3 DNA: TGTGCCAGCAGTTTACCAGTGGGACTAGCGGGAGTTGAGACCCAGTACTTC.

This clonotype was observed at least ten times. The rearrangement links TRBV28 to TRBJ2-1; 11 bases map to TRBD2. Germline CDR1 MDHEN, CDR2 SYDVKM. The CDR3 spans 15 residues. V lost 6 bases and J lost 6; bases outside the gene matches: 7. CDR3 sequence: CASRESGLAGNEQFF. For the CDR3, the DNA is TGTGCCAGCAGGGAATCCGGACTAGCGGGCAATGAGCAGTTCTTC.

This chain joins TRBV20-1 and TRBJ2-4; 15 bases line up with TRBD2. V lost 7 bases and J lost 0; bases outside the gene matches: 4. Per germline, CDR1 DFQATT and CDR2 SNEGSKA (reference sequence). The CDR3 is 16 residues long. This chain's CDR3 is CSGGLAGGLAKNIQYF. Here the CDR3 DNA reads TGCAGTGGCGGACTAGCGGGAGGGTTAGCCAAAAACATTCAGTACTTC.

This clonotype was recorded many times. The chain is built from TRBV5-6 and TRBJ2-7; maybe TRBD1 (7 bases). The CDR3 consists of 15 residues. Trimming took 4 bases from V and 1 from J, leaving 15 bases between them. Germline CDR1 reads SGHDT; CDR2 reads YYEEEE. In DNA form, the CDR3 reads TGTGCCAGCAGCCGGGGCGGGACAGCATCCTACGAGCAGTACTTC. It codes for CASSRGGTASYEQYF.

This clonotype appeared a few times. The rearrangement uses TRBV30 and TRBJ2-3, with D possibly TRBD1 on 7 matching bases. Deletions cut 5 bases from V and 6 bases from J, with 15 bases between. Looked up from germline, CDR1 is GTSNPN and CDR2 is SVGIG (reference sequence). The length of the CDR3 is 13 residues. CDR3 in amino acids: CAWGGQGEDTQYF. For the CDR3, the DNA is TGTGCCTGGGGGGGGCAGGGGGAGGATACGCAGTATTTT.

This clonotype was seen many times. CDR3 nucleotides: TGTGCCAGCAGCCAGGGGCCAGACAATCAGCCCCAGCATTTT. Translated, it gives CASSQGPDNQPQHF. The chain recombines TRBV7-2 with TRBJ1-5; D may be TRBD1 (6 bases). The V gene lost 5 bases and the J gene lost 3 bases, with 11 bases spanning the gap. Germline values: CDR1 SGHTA, CDR2 FQGNSA. This CDR3 region has 14 residues.

A few counts support this clonotype. In DNA form, the CDR3 reads TGCAGTGCTAGAGCCCCCGGACTGGGAAACACAGATACGCAGTATTTT. It yields the protein CSARAPGLGNTDTQYF. The chain uses TRBV20-1 and TRBJ2-3; D perhaps matches TRBD2 (5 bases). The ends were cut back, 1 base at V and 2 bases at J, with 16 bases in the middle. The CDR3 loop spans 16 amino acids. Germline CDR1 is DFQATT and CDR2 is SNEGSKA (reference sequence).

Ten or more counts support this clonotype. The gene calls are TRBV5-1 and TRBJ1-2; no reliable D call. V was shortened by 3 bases and J by 0 bases, with 9 bases between the two germline ends. CDR1 and CDR2 (germline): SGHRS, YFSETQ. There are 14 residues in the CDR3. The CDR3 bases are TGCGCCAGCAGCTACGGGAGCCCTAACTATGGCTACACCTTC. It yields the protein CASSYGSPNYGYTF.

This clonotype was picked up many times. This chain links TRBV7-2 with TRBJ2-3, with no clear D. Looked up from germline, CDR1 is SGHTA and CDR2 is FQGNSA. Between the trimmed V and J ends, which lost 2 bases and 0 bases, there was a span of 12 bases. The CDR3 consists of 16 residues. CDR3 DNA sequence: TGTGCCAGCAGCTTAAGTCTTGGCAGGAGCACAGATACGCAGTATTTT. As protein: CASSLSLGRSTDTQYF.

The table lists this clonotype with a few counts. V is TRBV5-1 and J is TRBJ1-2; unclear D gene. Germline assignment: CDR1 SGHRS and CDR2 YFSETQ. There are 14 residues in the CDR3. V gave up 4 bases and J gave up 0 bases, with 10 bases separating them. This CDR3 is CASSNREANYGYTF. In DNA form, the CDR3 reads TGCGCCAGCAGCAACCGGGAAGCTAACTATGGCTACACCTTC.

The chain couples TRBV7-9 to TRBJ2-1; TRBD2 aligns across 10 bases. With V trimmed by 3 bases and J by 7 bases, 6 bases remained unmatched. The CDR3 is 15 amino acids. Germline CDR1 and CDR2: SEHNR and FQNEAQ (reference sequence). CDR3 protein: CASSLSRTSGNEQFF. CDR3 coding DNA: TGTGCCAGCAGCTTGTCGCGGACTAGCGGAAATGAGCAGTTCTTC. The full variable domain, in which reference TRBV7-9 and TRBJ2-1 provide the parts outside the CDR3, is DTGVSQNPRHKITKRGQNVTFRCDPISEHNRLYWYRQTLGQGPEFLTYFQNEAQLEKSRLLSDRFSAERPKGSFSTLEIQRTEQGDSAMYLCASSLSRTSGNEQFFGPGTRLTVL.

This clonotype has a count of ten or more. The chain employs TRBV4-2 and TRBJ2-1; tentatively, D is TRBD1 or TRBD2 (5 bases each). The CDR3 contains 15 residues. Trimming took 0 bases from V and 5 from J, leaving 11 bases between them. CDR1 LGHNA and CDR2 YNFKEQ come from the germline V gene. In DNA, the CDR3 is TGTGCCAGCAGCCAAGATAGGGGAGCCAACAATGAGCAGTTCTTC. Translating it yields CASSQDRGANNEQFF.

The rearrangement uses TRBV12-3 or TRBV12-4 and TRBJ2-7, with 8 positions matching TRBD2. J gave up 5 bases and V 7 bases, and 13 bases lay outside the gene matches. CDR3 size: 15 residues. The CDR3 protein is CASTSENSGTDEQYF. CDR3 nucleotides: TGTGCCAGCACCTCGGAGAATAGCGGGACCGACGAGCAGTACTTC.

The chain recombines TRBV14 with TRBJ2-1; 8 nucleotides agree with TRBD2. CDR3 size: 15 residues. Losses at the gene ends were 9 bases for V and 7 bases for J; bases not matched to a gene: 14. The germline V gene has CDR1 SGHDN and CDR2 FVKESK. Here the CDR3 reads CARASTGGPRNEQFF. CDR3 bases: TGTGCCAGGGCCTCGACGGGAGGGCCGAGAAATGAGCAGTTCTTC.

At least ten counts were recorded for this clonotype. This rearrangement joins TRBV23-1 to TRBJ2-1; D remains ambiguous. TRBV23-1 is classed as an ORF, of uncertain function. V shed 0 bases and J shed 6 bases, with 6 bases lying between them. The CDR3 length is 13 residues. The CDR3, as DNA: TGCGCCAGCAGTCAATCAAGTTGCAATGAGCAGTTCTTC. Its protein product is CASSQSSCNEQFF.

This clonotype was counted a few times. V usage is TRBV10-3 and J usage is TRBJ2-7, with D possibly being TRBD2 (5 bases). Germline V CDR1 and CDR2: ENHRY, SYGVKD. The CDR3 spans 15 residues. Trimming removed 10 bases at V and 5 bases at J, with 24 bases between. CDR3 amino acids: CATKLGSGLYDEQYF. Written as DNA, the CDR3 is TGTGCCACTAAACTGGGGTCCGGACTTTACGACGAGCAGTACTTC.

This clonotype has just a few counts. The rearrangement uses TRBV7-2 and TRBJ2-7; TRBD2 matches 9 bases. The CDR3 has 15 amino acids. Per the germline V gene, CDR1 is SGHTA and CDR2 is FQGNSA. V lost 4 bases to trimming and J lost 2 bases; unmatched junction nucleotides: 6. CDR3 sequence reads: CASSSAGTSTYEQYF. CDR3 nucleotides: TGTGCCAGCAGCTCCGCCGGGACTAGCACCTACGAGCAGTACTTC.

The rearrangement links TRBV20-1 to TRBJ2-1, with a tentative D call TRBD1 (6 bases). The V end was cut by 1 base, the J end by 8 bases, with 12 bases between. Germline loops: CDR1 DFQATT, CDR2 SNEGSKA (reference sequence). The CDR3 spans 13 residues. The CDR3 spells CSARVGGVDEQFF. As DNA, the CDR3 is TGCAGTGCTAGAGTTGGGGGCGTCGATGAGCAGTTCTTC.

At least ten counts were recorded for this clonotype. This chain joins TRBV12-3 or TRBV12-4 and TRBJ2-7; D not certain. The CDR3 sequence is 13 residues long. V lost 2 bases and J 6 bases, leaving 11 bases between the germline ends. CDR3 nucleotide sequence: TGTGCCAGCAGTTTAAGAGGAAACGGCGAGCAGTACTTC. Protein product: CASSLRGNGEQYF.

V usage is TRBV30 and J usage is TRBJ1-5; D gene unclear. Germline V gives CDR1 GTSNPN, CDR2 SVGIG (reference sequence). Trimming took 0 bases from V and 6 from J, leaving 12 bases between them. The CDR3 is 14 amino acids. As DNA, the CDR3 is TGTGCCTGGAGTGTTGCCGGGCGGCCTCAGCCCCAGCATTTT. This codes for CAWSVAGRPQPQHF.

This clonotype was observed a handful of times. This chain links TRBV12-3 or TRBV12-4 with TRBJ2-3, with TRBD2 as a possible D gene (6 bases). This CDR3 is 16 amino acids long. The ends were cut back, 4 bases at V and 5 bases at J, with 19 bases in the middle. DNA for the CDR3: TGTGCCAGCAGTTCCGCCGGGACTCGCTCGGTAGATACGCAGTATTTT. Protein product: CASSSAGTRSVDTQYF.

In this sample, this clonotype turned up many times. The chain is built from TRBV11-2 and TRBJ2-3, with 7 bases aligning to TRBD2. J lost 4 bases, V lost 3 bases, and 13 bases had no gene match. In germline, CDR1 is SGHAT, CDR2 FQNNGV. CDR3 length: 17 residues. CDR3 sequence (DNA): TGTGCCAGCAGCTTCCCCCGGCTAGCGGCAACGGCAGATACGCAGTATTTT. Protein product: CASSFPRLAATADTQYF.

This clonotype was recorded many times. V gene TRBV20-1 combines with J gene TRBJ2-1; 10 bases fit TRBD2. V dropped 3 bases and J dropped 0; count of bases not matched to a gene: 5. The CDR3 runs 16 residues. The V gene's germline CDR1 is DFQATT and CDR2 SNEGSKA (reference sequence). CDR3 in amino acids: CSASTSGIRSYNEQFF. The CDR3 DNA is TGCAGTGCTAGTACTAGCGGGATCCGCTCCTACAATGAGCAGTTCTTC.

The V call is TRBV5-1, the J call TRBJ2-1; 10 bases align to TRBD1. This CDR3 has 14 residues. The germline V gene has CDR1 SGHRS and CDR2 YFSETQ. Trimming at V came to 0 bases and at J to 8 bases, leaving 2 bases not matched to a gene. CDR3: CASSLVTGGYEQFF. In nucleotides, the CDR3 is TGCGCCAGCAGCTTGGTGACAGGGGGCTATGAGCAGTTCTTC.

This clonotype has ten or more counts. This chain links TRBV29-1 with TRBJ2-7; unclear D gene. The CDR3 consists of 12 residues. Looked up from germline, CDR1 is SQVTM and CDR2 is ANQGSEA. Trimming took off 5 bases at V and 1 base at J, with 9 bases between the two ends. CDR3 residues: CSVTRYSYEQYF. In DNA form, the CDR3 reads TGCAGCGTTACACGGTATTCCTACGAGCAGTACTTC.

This clonotype has a handful of counts. The chain combines TRBV4-3 with TRBJ2-1; possibly TRBD1 for D (6 bases). Between the trimmed V and J ends, which lost 3 bases and 10 bases, there was a span of 22 bases. CDR3 length equals 16 residues. Germline values: CDR1 LGHNA, CDR2 YSLEER. For the CDR3, the DNA is TGCGCCAGCAGCCACTCAAGGGGGTCCGATGATACCGAGCAGTTCTTC. Encoded protein: CASSHSRGSDDTEQFF.

CDR3 protein: CSASAPRATDTQYF. CDR3 bases: TGCAGTGCTTCGGCCCCGCGGGCCACAGATACGCAGTATTTT. V and J are TRBV20-1 and TRBJ2-3, with a weak D call TRBD2 (5 bases). Germline values: CDR1 DFQATT, CDR2 SNEGSKA (reference sequence). CDR3 size: 14 residues. V lost 5 bases, J lost 2 bases, and 14 bases lay in between.

This clonotype was observed many times. This chain uses TRBV4-3 with TRBJ2-2; 10 bases are shared with TRBD2. Germline lookup yields CDR1 LGHNA and CDR2 YSLEER. The CDR3 runs 16 residues. V was clipped by 4 bases and J by 1 base; unmatched bases: 3. The CDR3 DNA reads as TGCGCCAGCAGCCCCCGGACTAGCGGGAACACCGGGGAGCTGTTTTTT. Translating gives CASSPRTSGNTGELFF.